The next 16 T cell receptor beta chains were all read from a single sample in a study of T cells in Graves' hyperthyroidism and ophthalmopathy. It was RNA transcripts that yielded the amplified TCR beta CDR3 regions. The TCR CDR3 was amplified in a first-round RT-PCR using the HTBI primer set. Using its own MiXCR run on the multiplex PCR reads, TCRdb lists one record per CDR3 protein. This table has roughly 500,000 distinct CDR3 sequences, about 16% appearing once. Sequencing used blood. All receptors come from a woman in her 30s with Graves' ophthalmopathy.

A word on this clonotype: A read error may explain this, as a much larger clone is one base away. The chain carries TRBV30 and TRBJ2-7, with 8 bases fitting TRBD2. Germline-derived CDR1 and CDR2 are GTSNPN and SVGIG (reference sequence). The CDR3 has 15 amino acids. The CDR3 nucleotides are TGTGTCTGGAGTGTAAAGGCGGGAGGCCCGGACGAGCAGTACTTC. Its translation is CVWSVKAGGPDEQYF. The full variable domain, rest sourced from reference TRBV30 and TRBJ2-7, is SQTIHQWPATLVQPVGSPLSLECTVEGTSNPNLYWYRQAAGRGLQLLFYSVGIGQISSEVPQNLSASRPQDRQFILSSKKLLLSDSGFYLCVWSVKAGGPDEQYFGPGTRLTVT.

This chain links TRBV5-4 with TRBJ2-5; 8 bases are a match to TRBD2. The germline V gene encodes CDR1 SGHNT and CDR2 YYREEE (reference sequence). V shed 0 bases and J 12 bases; nucleotides not matched to a gene: 10. The CDR3 covers 14 residues. The CDR3: CASSLDAAGEVEYF. CDR3 in DNA: TGTGCCAGCAGCTTGGATGCAGCGGGAGAAGTGGAGTACTTC.

This clonotype was seen many times. This chain's CDR3 is CASSFQGGFGELFF. The CDR3 DNA reads TGTGCCAGCAGTTTCCAGGGAGGGTTCGGGGAGCTGTTTTTT. The rearrangement joins TRBV27 to TRBJ2-2, with 7 bases fitting TRBD2. The V segment lost 3 bases and the J segment 7 bases; nucleotides outside the gene matches: 5. The CDR3 length is 14 residues. The germline V gene encodes CDR1 MNHEY and CDR2 SMNVEV (reference sequence).

As regards this clonotype: The junction does not match germline at one end; this may be a read error. The rearrangement uses TRBV5-1 and TRBJ2-7; D gene uncertain. The CDR3 length is 13 residues. Looked up from germline, CDR1 is SGHRS and CDR2 is YFSETQ. CDR3 region: CARTPHVPYEQYF. The DNA for the CDR3 is TGTGCCAGGACCCCACACGTACCCTACGAGCAGTACTTC. Full variable domain (remainder filled in from reference TRBV5-1 and TRBJ2-7): KAGVTQTPRYLIKTRGQQVTLSCSPISGHRSVSWYQQTPGQGLQFLFEYFSETQRNKGNFPGRFSGRQFSNSRSEMNVSTLELGDSALYLCARTPHVPYEQYFGPGTRLTVT.

The rearrangement links TRBV29-1 to TRBJ2-5; either TRBD1 or TRBD2 may fit D (5 bases each). V was clipped by 7 bases and J by 9 bases, with 21 bases between them. CDR1 SQVTM and CDR2 ANQGSEA come from the germline V gene. This CDR3 spans 13 amino acids. The CDR3 loop reads CSDSGTESLSQYF. CDR3 coding DNA: TGCAGCGACTCCGGGACGGAAAGTTTGTCCCAGTACTTC.

This clonotype has a count of ten or more. The gene calls are TRBV11-2 and TRBJ2-5; a weak D match, TRBD1 (5 bases). Germline CDR1 SGHAT, CDR2 FQNNGV. The CDR3 extends over 14 amino acids. The V end lost 5 bases, the J end lost 5 bases, and 15 bases lay between the germline ends. The CDR3 loop reads CASSPLLPGETQYF. The DNA of the CDR3 is TGTGCCAGCAGCCCCCTCCTCCCAGGGGAGACCCAGTACTTC.

This sequence joins TRBV27 and TRBJ2-2; D perhaps matches TRBD2 (7 bases). Germline V gene lookup returns CDR1 MNHEY and CDR2 SMNVEV (reference sequence). The V gene lost 3 bases and the J gene lost 3 bases, with 20 bases spanning the gap. There are 18 residues in the CDR3. This chain's CDR3 is CASSFLGGASGYTGELFF. In DNA, the CDR3 is TGTGCCAGCAGTTTCTTAGGGGGGGCTAGCGGCTACACCGGGGAGCTGTTTTTT.

This clonotype was detected many times. This rearrangement joins TRBV2 to TRBJ2-5; D not resolved. The V and J ends lost 3 bases and 5 bases respectively, with 13 bases between them. Germline V gene data show CDR1 as SNHLY and CDR2 as FYNNEI. This CDR3 contains 14 residues. The CDR3 loop reads CASSDRALRETQYF. CDR3 DNA: TGTGCCAGCAGTGACCGGGCCTTACGGGAGACCCAGTACTTC.

There are a few counts of this clonotype. The J gene is TRBJ1-2, the V gene TRBV19, with D possibly being TRBD1 (5 bases). CDR3 length: 13 amino acids. The V end lost 7 bases, the J end lost 3 bases, and 12 bases lay between the germline ends. CDR1 is LNHDA, CDR2 SQIVND, per germline (reference sequence). The CDR3 DNA is TGTGCCAGTAAGAGGGGAGAAGACTATGGCTACACCTTC. This gives the protein CASKRGEDYGYTF.

This clonotype was detected a few times. CDR3 residues: CASSPNPDTSGIFEQFF. CDR3 sequence (DNA): TGTGCCAGCAGTCCGAACCCTGATACTAGCGGGATCTTTGAGCAGTTCTTC. The genes are TRBV28 and TRBJ2-1; 10 bases line up with TRBD2. The CDR3 consists of 17 residues. CDR1 is MDHEN, CDR2 SYDVKM, per germline. With V trimmed by 5 bases and J by 9 bases, 16 bases remained unmatched.

This rearrangement joins TRBV5-1 to TRBJ1-1; 7 nucleotides align to TRBD1. Trimming took 4 bases from V and 3 from J; bases not matched to a gene: 3. Per the germline V gene, CDR1 is SGHRS and CDR2 is YFSETQ. This CDR3 has 13 amino acids. The CDR3, as DNA: TGCGCCAGCAGCGGGGACAGCCACACTGAAGCTTTCTTT. Its translation is CASSGDSHTEAFF.

The chain carries TRBV6-6 and TRBJ2-5, with 7 bases that match TRBD1. This CDR3 has 15 amino acids. The ends lost 2 bases at V and 4 bases at J; junction bases unmatched: 7. Germline CDR1 and CDR2: MNHNY and SVGAGI (reference sequence). DNA of the CDR3: TGTGCCAGCAGTTACAAGAGGGGGCGCACAGAGACCCAGTACTTC. Translated: CASSYKRGRTETQYF.

This clonotype has only one observation. This may be a read error: a much more frequent sequence differs by one nucleotide. The chain has TRBV28 and TRBJ1-1; D is unclear. The CDR3 covers 14 residues. Germline loops: CDR1 MDHEN, CDR2 SYDVKM. V lost 5 bases to trimming and J lost 1 base, with 11 bases between them. The CDR3 loop is CASSESSQNTEAFF. Written as DNA, the CDR3 is TGTGCCAGCAGTGAATCTAGTCAGAACACTGAAGCTTTCTTT.

The genes are TRBV7-9 and TRBJ1-1; TRBD1 is a possible D gene (6 bases). CDR1 is SEHNR and CDR2 is FQNEAQ in the germline V gene (reference sequence). The CDR3 is 15 residues long. V was shortened by 1 base and J by 4 bases, with 13 bases between the two germline ends. For the CDR3, the DNA is TGTGCCAGCAGCTTAGGGGGGCCAACCGGCACTGAAGCTTTCTTT. Encoded protein: CASSLGGPTGTEAFF.

This clonotype occurred many times. The chain carries TRBV28 and TRBJ2-4; possible D gene TRBD1, 6 bases. Per the germline V gene, CDR1 is MDHEN and CDR2 is SYDVKM. The CDR3 runs to 18 residues. Trimming removed 5 bases at V and 0 bases at J, with 20 bases between. CDR3 in DNA: TGTGCCAGCAGTCAACCGAGGGACATCCCTAGAGCCAAAAACATTCAGTACTTC. As protein: CASSQPRDIPRAKNIQYF.

With regard to this clonotype: Being one base from a much bigger clone, this may be a read error. The chain has TRBV11-2 and TRBJ2-7; D unresolved. Between the trimmed V and J ends, which lost 4 bases and 2 bases, there was a span of 12 bases. The germline V gene has CDR1 SGHAT and CDR2 FQNNGV. CDR3 size: 14 residues. CDR3 protein: CASSSVPPPYEQYF. In DNA form, the CDR3 reads TGTGCCAGCAGCTCAGTTCCTCCCCCCTACGAGCAGTACTTC.